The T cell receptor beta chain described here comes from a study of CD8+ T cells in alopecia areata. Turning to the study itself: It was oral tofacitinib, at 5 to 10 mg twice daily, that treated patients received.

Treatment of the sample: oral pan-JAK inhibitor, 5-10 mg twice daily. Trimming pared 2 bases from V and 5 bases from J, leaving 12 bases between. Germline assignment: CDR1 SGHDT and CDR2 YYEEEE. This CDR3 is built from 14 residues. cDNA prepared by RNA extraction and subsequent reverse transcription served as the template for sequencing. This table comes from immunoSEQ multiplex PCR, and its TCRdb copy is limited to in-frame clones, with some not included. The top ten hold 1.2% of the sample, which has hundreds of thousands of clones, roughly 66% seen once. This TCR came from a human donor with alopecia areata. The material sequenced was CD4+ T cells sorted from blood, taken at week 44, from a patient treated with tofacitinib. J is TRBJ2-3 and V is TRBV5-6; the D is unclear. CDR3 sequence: CASSFPPEGDTQYF. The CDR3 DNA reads TGTGCCAGCAGCTTTCCCCCGGAAGGAGATACGCAGTATTTT.